These T cell receptor beta chains were read from a single sample in a study of blood T cells in healthy people across ages. TCRdb recomputed calls from the 5' RACE reads with MiXCR, one row per CDR3 protein. The data hold about 1.8 million distinct CDR3 sequences, with approximately 50% observed a single time. Specimen: blood. The receptors derive from a woman in her 40s in good health. Each CDR3 is given with its conserved first and last residue. D genes are given only for firm matches. Expanded clones get a size class; other rows say once, few or many, or leave the size out.

j_call	clone_size	d_call	v_call	cdr3_nt	cdr3_aa
TRBJ2-1	NA	TRBD2	TRBV7-2	TGTGCCGGCAGCCACGGGACTAGCGGGGGGGTAGAGAATGAGCAGTTCTTC	CAGSHGTSGGVENEQFF
TRBJ2-5	few	TRBD2	TRBV10-3	TGTGCCATCAGCCTAGCGGGGGGCGGAGAGACCCAGTACTTC	CAISLAGGGETQYF
TRBJ1-2	NA	TRBD1	TRBV6-2/TRBV6-3	TGTGCCAGCAGCAAACTAATATCTAGCGACAGGGTGAGAGGCTACACCTTC	CASSKLISSDRVRGYTF
TRBJ1-2	NA	NA	TRBV9	TGTGCCAGCAGCGGAGGGGGGAAGACAGGCCCCTATGGCTACACCTTC	CASSGGGKTGPYGYTF
TRBJ2-1	NA	NA	TRBV4-3	TGCGCCAGCAGCCAAGATTTGGCGGTAGAGCAGTTCTTC	CASSQDLAVEQFF
TRBJ2-5	few	NA	TRBV7-7	TGTGCTAGCAGCTTCGGGGGGCGCAGGGAGACCCAGTACTTC	CASSFGGRRETQYF
TRBJ2-1	NA	TRBD1	TRBV20-1	TGCAGTGCTAGAGCCGGGACAGTGGGCCCATGGGTGCAGTTCTTC	CSARAGTVGPWVQFF
TRBJ2-4	NA	NA	TRBV6-2/TRBV6-3	TGTGCCAGCAGCCTAAGCCGCCTGGGGAAAAACATTCAGTACTTC	CASSLSRLGKNIQYF
TRBJ2-3	NA	TRBD2	TRBV7-7	TGTGCTAGCAGCTTAGCCCTTCAGAATAGCGGGGGATCAGATACGCAGTATTTT	CASSLALQNSGGSDTQYF
TRBJ2-5	NA	TRBD1	TRBV7-2	TGTGCCGGCAGTTCTACAGGGGTACAAGAGACCCAGTACTTC	CAGSSTGVQETQYF
TRBJ2-1	NA	TRBD2	TRBV5-1	TGCGCCAGCAGCTTGGTTCTAGCGGGGTCAGGTGAGCAGTTCTTC	CASSLVLAGSGEQFF
TRBJ1-1	NA	NA	TRBV7-8	TGTGCCAGCAGCTCCCACCTGAACACTGAAGCTTTCTTT	CASSSHLNTEAFF
TRBJ1-1	NA	NA	TRBV12-3/TRBV12-4	TGTGCCAGCAGTTTAAGGTTCCAAGCAGGAATGAACACTGAAGCTTTCTTT	CASSLRFQAGMNTEAFF
TRBJ2-5	NA	TRBD2	TRBV28	TGTGCCAGCAGAGCTTGGGGCGGTGGGCGGGAGCAACAGACCCAGTACTTC	CASRAWGGGREQQTQYF
TRBJ2-5	NA	NA	TRBV20-1	TGCAGTGCTAAAACCGTTCGGGGGAGCCAAGAGACCCAGTACTTC	CSAKTVRGSQETQYF
TRBJ2-1	few	NA	TRBV28	TGTGCCAGCAGTTTGATTCGGGGGGCTTCCTACAATGAGCAGTTCTTC	CASSLIRGASYNEQFF
TRBJ2-6	NA	NA	TRBV5-1	TGCGCCAGCACCTCACGGCCCTCTGGGGCCAACGTCCTGACTTTC	CASTSRPSGANVLTF
TRBJ2-1	once	TRBD2	TRBV27	TGTGCCAGCACCGGCGGGGGGGAAAATGAGCAGTTCTTC	CASTGGGENEQFF
TRBJ2-3	few	NA	TRBV12-5	TGTGCTAGTGGTTTGGTAAGGGGGGGCGTTACAGATACGCAGTATTTT	CASGLVRGGVTDTQYF
TRBJ2-5	NA	TRBD1	TRBV29-1	TGCAGCGTACCCGCGGACAGGGACAATGAGCAGTACTTC	CSVPADRDNEQYF
TRBJ2-6	NA	NA	TRBV5-4	TGTGCCAGCAGCTTGGAACCTACCGTATCTGGGGCCAACGTCCTGACTTTC	CASSLEPTVSGANVLTF
TRBJ2-5	NA	NA	TRBV2	TGTGCCAGCAGTGAGGACCAGGGATCCGGGACCCAGTACTTC	CASSEDQGSGTQYF
TRBJ2-1	few	NA	TRBV6-5	TGTGCCAGCAGTTACTCGAAGGATGAGCAGTTCTTC	CASSYSKDEQFF
TRBJ1-4	once	NA	TRBV28	TGTGCCAGCAGGCCACCGACAGGAAATGATGAAAAACTGTTTTTT	CASRPPTGNDEKLFF
TRBJ1-2	NA	TRBD1	TRBV20-1	TGCAGTGCTAGCGACAGGGGTAGCGATGGCTACACCTTC	CSASDRGSDGYTF
TRBJ2-7	NA	NA	TRBV28	TGTGCCAGCTCCCAAGGGACCGCTGAGTACGAGCAGTACTTC	CASSQGTAEYEQYF
TRBJ2-7	NA	NA	TRBV28	TGTGCCAGCAGCCCAACCCCGGGGCGATTCTACGAGCAGTACTTC	CASSPTPGRFYEQYF
TRBJ2-1	NA	NA	TRBV28	TGTGCCAGCAGTTTATGGACACAGGGTGGGAATGAGCAGTTCTTC	CASSLWTQGGNEQFF
TRBJ2-7	few	NA	TRBV6-5	TGTGCCAGCAGTTATCTGGCGGGGAGCTCCTACGAGCAGTACTTC	CASSYLAGSSYEQYF
TRBJ2-7	NA	TRBD1	TRBV20-1	TGCAGTGCTCCCGCCCCGGGACAGCGATCTTGGGGTGAGCAGTACTTC	CSAPAPGQRSWGEQYF
TRBJ2-7	few	NA	TRBV9	TGTGCCAGCAGCCCCACCACAGGGCACGAGCAGTACTTC	CASSPTTGHEQYF
TRBJ2-6	few	NA	TRBV7-9	TGTGCCAGCAGTCCTATGGGCTCTGGGGCCAACGTCCTGACTTTC	CASSPMGSGANVLTF
TRBJ2-7	NA	NA	TRBV29-1	TGCAGCGTTGTCGGTATTCGCGGGGGCAGCTCCTACGAGCAGTACTTC	CSVVGIRGGSSYEQYF
TRBJ2-1	NA	TRBD2	TRBV13	TGTGCCAGCAGCCCCGAGGCGGGGGGGCCAAATGAGCAGTTCTTC	CASSPEAGGPNEQFF
TRBJ2-3	NA	NA	TRBV7-2	TGTGCCAGCAGCCCCGCCTCCCAGACGCAGTATTTT	CASSPASQTQYF
TRBJ2-1	NA	TRBD2	TRBV13	TGTGCCAGCAGCTTAGAAGCGGGGCCGCTAGGGGAGCAGTTCTTC	CASSLEAGPLGEQFF
TRBJ2-7	NA	NA	TRBV10-2	TGCGCCAGCCTACAGGGAGGTGACGAGCAGTACTTC	CASLQGGDEQYF
TRBJ2-1	NA	NA	TRBV7-7	TGTGCTAGCAGCGCGACCCCAAGTGATGAGCAGTTCTTC	CASSATPSDEQFF
TRBJ1-2	NA	TRBD1	TRBV6-5	TGTGCCAGCAGTGACTATGACAGGGCTGACTATGGCTACACCTTC	CASSDYDRADYGYTF
TRBJ1-6	few	NA	TRBV7-6	TGTGCCAGCAGCCCCAGACCCAATTCACCCCTCCACTTT	CASSPRPNSPLHF
TRBJ2-4	few	NA	TRBV4-1	TGCGCCAGCAGCCAAGAATCCCCAGGGCTCCAAAACATTCAGTACTTC	CASSQESPGLQNIQYF
TRBJ2-1	few	TRBD2	TRBV29-1	TGCAGCGTCTCGGGACTAGCGGGGACAAGTACAAATGAGCAGTTCTTC	CSVSGLAGTSTNEQFF
TRBJ2-7	NA	NA	TRBV7-2	TGTGCCAGCAGCTTAAAACTCGCGTACTACGAGCAGTACTTC	CASSLKLAYYEQYF
TRBJ1-2	few	TRBD1	TRBV6-6	TGTGCCAGCACAAGACAGGGGCGTAACTATGGCTACACCTTC	CASTRQGRNYGYTF
TRBJ2-3	NA	TRBD1	TRBV27	TGTGCCAGCAGTCGGACGACAGGGCGGGGCACAGATACGCAGTATTTT	CASSRTTGRGTDTQYF
TRBJ2-3	NA	NA	TRBV4-1	TGCGCCAGCAGCCCCCTCGAGAAGGATACGCAGTATTTT	CASSPLEKDTQYF
TRBJ2-1	few	TRBD2	TRBV6-5	TGTGCCAGCAGTTACAATACCCTAGCGGGGGGCAATGAGCAGTTCTTC	CASSYNTLAGGNEQFF
TRBJ2-3	NA	NA	TRBV27	TGTGCCAGCAGTTTTGGTGCAGAACCCCCGGGTACGCAGTATTTT	CASSFGAEPPGTQYF
TRBJ2-5	few	TRBD1	TRBV6-1	TGTGCCAGCAGAGCGACAGGGAAAGAGACCCAGTACTTC	CASRATGKETQYF
TRBJ2-6	NA	TRBD1	TRBV7-3	TGTGCCAGCAGAGGGACAGGCAGCTCTGGGGCCAACGTCCTGACTTTC	CASRGTGSSGANVLTF
TRBJ2-5	NA	TRBD1	TRBV4-3	TGCGCCAGCAGCCATTCCCTCGACAGGGGATTTTTCCAAGAGACCCAGTACTTC	CASSHSLDRGFFQETQYF
TRBJ2-1	NA	NA	TRBV10-3	TGTGCCATCAGTGAGGACTCCTACGAGCAGTTCTTC	CAISEDSYEQFF
TRBJ2-7	NA	TRBD1	TRBV25-1	TGTGCCACCTTATTGGAAGGGGACAGGGACTCCTACGAGCAGTACTTC	CATLLEGDRDSYEQYF
TRBJ2-3	NA	TRBD2	TRBV29-1	TGCAGCACGGGGGGGGTTGGCACAGATACGCAGTATTTT	CSTGGVGTDTQYF
TRBJ2-3	NA	TRBD1	TRBV7-2	TGTGCCAGCAGCTCCCGGGACAGTTTGCATACGCAGTATTTT	CASSSRDSLHTQYF
TRBJ2-5	NA	TRBD2	TRBV20-1	TGCAGTGCTAATGAAAGGGGTAGCGGGGGGGCAGGAGAGACCCAGTACTTC	CSANERGSGGAGETQYF
TRBJ1-1	NA	NA	TRBV28	TGTGCCAGCTTAAGGCCCGAAGGATTGGACACTGAAGCTTTCTTT	CASLRPEGLDTEAFF
TRBJ1-1	NA	NA	TRBV28	TGTGCCAGCAGATTTCAGGAGGCAGCTTTCTTT	CASRFQEAAFF
TRBJ2-1	NA	NA	TRBV15	TGTGCCACCAGCAGGTACCGGGGCGTCGCCGGCTATGAGCAGTTCTTC	CATSRYRGVAGYEQFF
TRBJ2-5	NA	TRBD2	TRBV3-1	TGTGCCAGCAGCCAAGATGGGGCGGTGGGTTGGCGGGGGGAACAAGAGACCCAGTACTTC	CASSQDGAVGWRGEQETQYF